This T cell receptor beta chain stems from a study of blood T cell repertoires in COVID-19 (dated by TCRdb to the early 2020s). For the wider study: The collaborator samples originated in the United States, Italy and Spain and spanned the acute and convalescent phases of COVID-19. The prospective study material was composed of cDNA or gDNA derived from T cells, B-cell-depleted T cells, or PBMCs. Deeply sampled blood TCRbeta repertoires from subjects exposed to, actively infected with, or recovered from COVID-19 were included in the dataset. The repertoires were released in a freely available public database intended as a resource for research on the immune response to SARS-CoV-2. The samples were drawn from two sources: the first 160 participants of the ongoing ImmuneRACE study, and 1,000 to 1,500 subjects contributed by 6 global collaborators. Sample metadata almost always included a de-identified subject ID, COVID-19 status, age in years and sex. Where HLA class I and class II types were available, the types were taken from metadata supplied by the sample provider, not from assay-based typing. Points the paper makes about the study in general: How much clinical and demographic metadata was included differed by source and by participant, and the metadata was provided uncurated.

A few counts support this clone. What this receptor recognizes is not known. No base-level quality is on record; no much larger clone is a single base apart. The immunoSEQ Assay, a bias-controlled multiplex PCR, was used to amplify TCRbeta CDR3 regions from genomic DNA. Per the authors' processing: Nucleated cell counts per sample were estimated from amplification of reference gene primers within the assay. To quantify the absolute abundance of each unique TCRbeta CDR3 rearrangement, sequence reads were collapsed and filtered. For each sample, productive Simpson clonality was calculated as the square root of Simpson's diversity index over productive rearrangements. TCRdb took this table from immuneACCESS and kept in-frame rearrangements with V and J called. Such tables lack part of the clones; where checked against another copy, unresolved V genes explain under half of the gap, and the rest is unexplained. V and J calls and clone size are as listed in that table; D and trimming were resolved from the DNA. The table for this sample lists roughly 370,000 clones; 87% of them were counted only once. Of the sample, roughly a tenth is held by the ten largest clones.

V drops 6 bases and J drops 1 base, leaving 10 bases in between. The CDR3 has 13 amino acids, counting the end cysteine and phenylalanine. CDR3 DNA only is kept here, 39 bases in frame from base 1. CDR1 and CDR2 are read off the germline V gene as ENHRY and SYGVKD. Participants in the prospective study were enrolled through a virtual design, were aged roughly 18 to 100 years, and lived in under 25 United States geographic areas. In the prospective study, participants were assigned to cohorts based on the clinical history participants reported in a screening survey and a study questionnaire. ImmuneRACE Cohort 3 recovered participants were defined by two consecutive negative NP/OP PCR tests, healthcare professional clearance, or symptom resolution. Each participant in the prospective study had whole blood, serum and a nasopharyngeal or oropharyngeal swab collected by mobile phlebotomists. Participants in the prospective study had the option to provide additional blood draws and questionnaires over a roughly 2-month period. Prospective study blood samples were shipped either frozen or at room temperature before DNA extraction.

The TCR originated in a woman aged 50 to 60 who had recovered from COVID-19. This chain joins TRBV10-3 to TRBJ2-7; TRBD2 might be the D gene, on 5 matching bases. The sample was PBMCs or T cells enriched from blood (not recorded which). The DNA reads TGTGCCATCAGCTCCGGGGAGTCCTACGAGCAGTACTTC. This encodes CAISSGESYEQYF.